The rows below give T cell receptor beta chains drawn from one sample of a study of T cells after yellow fever vaccination. TCRdb re-analysed the 5' RACE reads in MiXCR, keeping a single row per CDR3 protein. This table has some 300,000 distinct CDR3 sequences, roughly 8% appearing once. The sample in question was PBMCs, obtained more than 40 days after the first yellow fever vaccination. These TCRs come from a man younger than 30 who received the YFV17D yellow fever vaccine. Both conserved end residues are part of each CDR3. A D gene is named only where the DNA matches it firmly. Clone size, where shown, is once, few, many, or a class for clones that have expanded.

clone size,D gene,V gene,J gene,CDR3 DNA,CDR3 protein
few,TRBD2,TRBV6-2/TRBV6-3,TRBJ2-1,TGTGCCAGCAGGCCGGGACTAGCTTCTAGTGAGCAGTTCTTC,CASRPGLASSEQFF
.,.,TRBV25-1,TRBJ1-4,TGTGCCAGCATCTCAGGGGCGAGCAATGAAAAACTGTTTTTT,CASISGASNEKLFF
few,.,TRBV7-9,TRBJ1-6,TGTGCCAGCTGTCGGGATGATTCACCCCTCCACTTT,CASCRDDSPLHF
few,.,TRBV12-3/TRBV12-4,TRBJ2-2,TGTGCCAGCAGGTCCTACAGAGGCACCGGGGAGCTGTTTTTT,CASRSYRGTGELFF
few,.,TRBV4-3,TRBJ2-1,TGCGCCAGCAGCCAAGACCCAGGGTCCCACAATGAGCAGTTCTTC,CASSQDPGSHNEQFF
.,.,TRBV7-8,TRBJ2-7,TGTGCCAGCAGCATGAACAGGGAGGTCGAGCAGTACTTC,CASSMNREVEQYF
many,.,TRBV10-3,TRBJ2-2,TGTGCCAGTTACGGGCCGTCGGGGGAGCTGTTTTTT,CASYGPSGELFF
few,TRBD1,TRBV5-1,TRBJ2-7,TGCGCCAGCAGCTTGCCGGACAGGGATTTTCCCGAGCAGTACTTC,CASSLPDRDFPEQYF
many,.,TRBV7-2,TRBJ2-5,TGTGCCAGCAGCTCCCGAGGAGACCAAGAGACCCAGTACTTC,CASSSRGDQETQYF
many,.,TRBV7-6,TRBJ1-1,TGTGCCAGCAGCTTAGAGTGGGCTGCTTTCTTT,CASSLEWAAFF
few,TRBD2,TRBV29-1,TRBJ2-5,TGCAGCGTTGAGATAGGTCGCGGGGGATACCAAGAGACCCAGTACTTC,CSVEIGRGGYQETQYF
.,.,TRBV6-1,TRBJ1-1,TGTGCCAGCAGTGCCACAGAAAACACTGAAGCTTTCTTT,CASSATENTEAFF
.,.,TRBV29-1,TRBJ2-5,TGCAGCGTTGAGACCGGCCGTGGGGGGGCACAAGAGACCCAGTACTTC,CSVETGRGGAQETQYF
.,.,TRBV7-2,TRBJ1-3,TGTGCCAGCAGCGGGACACTTCCTGGAAACACCATATATTTT,CASSGTLPGNTIYF
few,TRBD1,TRBV2,TRBJ2-7,TGTGCCAGCACCGAGGGACAGAACTACGAGCAGTACTTC,CASTEGQNYEQYF
.,.,TRBV10-3,TRBJ2-5,TGTGCCATCAGTGATCCCTCCTTAGAGACCCAGTACTTC,CAISDPSLETQYF
many,TRBD1,TRBV5-1,TRBJ2-1,TGCGCCAGCAGCTTGGTGGCCGGGACAGGGGGTCGAAATGAGCAGTTCTTC,CASSLVAGTGGRNEQFF
.,.,TRBV5-1,TRBJ2-4,TGCGCCAGCAGCTTGGCCGAGGGTGGGGCCAAAAACATTCAGTACTTC,CASSLAEGGAKNIQYF
.,.,TRBV5-4,TRBJ2-1,TGTGCCAGCAGCCGTGGGGTATTAGTCGGTGGTGAGCAGTTCTTC,CASSRGVLVGGEQFF
.,TRBD1,TRBV6-2/TRBV6-3,TRBJ1-5,TGTGCCAGCAGCGGCCGGGACAGGGACGAGCAGCCCCAGCATTTT,CASSGRDRDEQPQHF
few,TRBD2,TRBV4-2,TRBJ2-5,TGTGCCAGCACCGAGGGGAGGGGTGACGCAGAGACCCAGTACTTC,CASTEGRGDAETQYF
.,.,TRBV20-1,TRBJ2-7,TGCAGTGCCCCGATTGTGGGACCTTCGATCTACGAGCAGTACTTC,CSAPIVGPSIYEQYF
.,TRBD1,TRBV29-1,TRBJ1-2,TGCAGCGTTGAGACAGGGGGCGTCAATGGCTACACCTTC,CSVETGGVNGYTF
.,.,TRBV7-9,TRBJ1-1,TGTGCCAGCAGCTTATACACGGTTGAAGCTTTCTTT,CASSLYTVEAFF
.,.,TRBV4-1,TRBJ1-1,TGCGCCAGCAGGGTGTCAGGGATAAACACTGAAGCTTTCTTT,CASRVSGINTEAFF
few,.,TRBV1,TRBJ2-5,TGCACCAGCAGCCCCCGACTAGCGGAGACCCAGTACTTC,CTSSPRLAETQYF
.,.,TRBV7-6,TRBJ2-4,TGTGCCAGCAGCTTGATGGCAGGGGAAAACATTCAGTACTTC,CASSLMAGENIQYF
.,TRBD2,TRBV7-2,TRBJ2-3,TGTGCCAGCAGCTACCCGGGACTAGCGGAGACCACAGATACGCAGTATTTT,CASSYPGLAETTDTQYF
.,TRBD1,TRBV7-9,TRBJ2-3,TGTGCCAGCAGCTCTTGGACAGGGGAGAAAGATACGCAGTATTTT,CASSSWTGEKDTQYF
.,.,TRBV7-2,TRBJ1-4,TGTGCCAGCAGGCCGGGCCGGCTTAATGAAAAACTGTTTTTT,CASRPGRLNEKLFF
.,TRBD1,TRBV5-1,TRBJ2-7,TGCGCCAGCAGCTGGGCACTGGGACAGGGGGAATACGAGCAGTACTTC,CASSWALGQGEYEQYF
few,.,TRBV7-9,TRBJ2-3,TGTGCCAGCAGCCCCCCGGGGGATCGGAGGGACACAGATACGCAGTATTTT,CASSPPGDRRDTDTQYF
few,.,TRBV2,TRBJ1-1,TGTGCCAGCCTTATCCAGGCCGAAGCTTTCTTT,CASLIQAEAFF
.,TRBD2,TRBV30,TRBJ2-1,TGTGCCTGGAATCTGGGAGGGGCAGGTGAGCAGTTCTTC,CAWNLGGAGEQFF
many,.,TRBV7-6,TRBJ2-7,TGTGCCAGCAGCTTCGGGACACGGCCTACCAACGAGCAGTACTTC,CASSFGTRPTNEQYF
.,TRBD1,TRBV28,TRBJ1-4,TGTGCCAGCAGTCTACGGGACAGGGGTCAGGAAAAACTGTTTTTT,CASSLRDRGQEKLFF
.,.,TRBV20-1,TRBJ1-1,TGCTGTGCTCTTGGGGAGATGCGGGGGATGAACACTGAAGCTTTCTTT,CCALGEMRGMNTEAFF
many,TRBD1,TRBV18,TRBJ1-2,TGTGCCAGCTCACCTAATGGACAGGGTGGAGGCTACACCTTC,CASSPNGQGGGYTF
.,.,TRBV20-1,TRBJ2-5,TGCAGTGCTGGCCCGGGACTGAGCCAAGAGACCCAGTACTTC,CSAGPGLSQETQYF
.,.,TRBV5-1,TRBJ2-2,TGCGCCAGCACCTTGGGCGGGACCGCGAACACCGGGGAGCTGTTTTTT,CASTLGGTANTGELFF
.,.,TRBV18,TRBJ1-1,TGTGCCAGCTCACCTTACGGCAGGGCGGGATACACTGAAGCTTTCTTT,CASSPYGRAGYTEAFF
.,.,TRBV3-1,TRBJ2-4,TGTGCCAGCAGCCAAGATACAGGGAAAAACATTCAGTACTTC,CASSQDTGKNIQYF
few,TRBD2,TRBV7-2,TRBJ2-7,TGTGCCAGCAGCTTAGGATGGCGGGGGACCTACGAGCAGTACTTC,CASSLGWRGTYEQYF
many,TRBD1,TRBV12-3/TRBV12-4,TRBJ2-1,TGTGCCAGCAGCCCCGGGACAGGGGGTAGCTATGAGCAGTTCTTC,CASSPGTGGSYEQFF
.,.,TRBV29-1,TRBJ2-5,TGCAGCGTTGACACAACAGGGTGGGTGGAAGAGACCCAGTACTTC,CSVDTTGWVEETQYF
few,.,TRBV20-1,TRBJ2-3,TGCAGTGCCAGAGACGGTGGAACCACCGCCACAGATACGCAGTATTTT,CSARDGGTTATDTQYF
.,TRBD2,TRBV7-2,TRBJ2-5,TGTGCCAGCAGCCCTCTTTGGGCGGGGGGACCCCAAGAGACCCAGTACTTC,CASSPLWAGGPQETQYF
.,.,TRBV12-3/TRBV12-4,TRBJ2-3,TGTGCCAGCAGTTTCAGAGGGGGGGCAGATACGCAGTATTTT,CASSFRGGADTQYF
few,.,TRBV20-1,TRBJ2-1,TGCAGTGCTAGTCCCCATCGGGGGGCCTCCTCCTACAATGAGCAGTTCTTC,CSASPHRGASSYNEQFF
few,TRBD1,TRBV19,TRBJ1-5,TGTGCCAGTAGTATAGTGACAGGGTATCAGCCCCAGCATTTT,CASSIVTGYQPQHF
.,.,TRBV5-1,TRBJ2-7,TGCGCCAGCAGCTTGGTAGGGGACAACGAGCAGTACTTC,CASSLVGDNEQYF
few,TRBD2,TRBV20-1,TRBJ2-5,TGCAGTGCTTACTGGACTAGCGGAGCGTACCAAGAGACCCAGTACTTC,CSAYWTSGAYQETQYF
.,.,TRBV5-1,TRBJ1-1,TGCGCCAGCAGCTCTCAACAGTGGGGGAACACTGAAGCTTTCTTT,CASSSQQWGNTEAFF
few,.,TRBV7-9,TRBJ2-1,TGTGCCAGCGCCAAACTCCATGAGCAGTTCTTC,CASAKLHEQFF
.,TRBD1,TRBV12-3/TRBV12-4,TRBJ1-5,TGTGCCAGCAGTCCCGACAGGGTCGGCAATCAGCCCCAGCATTTT,CASSPDRVGNQPQHF
many,TRBD1,TRBV6-1,TRBJ1-1,TGTGCCAGCAGAGGACAGGGGCCCCAACGGGAAGCTTTCTTT,CASRGQGPQREAFF
few,TRBD1,TRBV5-6,TRBJ2-1,TGTGCCAGCAGCTGGGGACAGCCCAATGAGCAGTTCTTC,CASSWGQPNEQFF
.,TRBD1,TRBV12-5,TRBJ2-7,TGTGCTAGTGGTGGAACGGGACAGGGGAACAACGAGCAGTACTTC,CASGGTGQGNNEQYF
.,.,TRBV5-1,TRBJ2-1,TGCGCCAGCAGCAGAGAGGGGGGGAGCTCCTACAATGAGCAGTTCTTC,CASSREGGSSYNEQFF